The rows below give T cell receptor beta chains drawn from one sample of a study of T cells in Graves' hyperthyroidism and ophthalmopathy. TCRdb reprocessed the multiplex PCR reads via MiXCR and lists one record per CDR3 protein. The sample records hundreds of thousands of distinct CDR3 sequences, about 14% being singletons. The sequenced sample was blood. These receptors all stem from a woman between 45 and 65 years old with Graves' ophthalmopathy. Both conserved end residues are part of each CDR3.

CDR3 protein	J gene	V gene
CSARGSAPTQYF	TRBJ2-5	TRBV20-1
CSAGPRDRVNNEQFF	TRBJ2-1	TRBV20-1
CSVVDRGVTGELFF	TRBJ2-2	TRBV29-1
CASSQALAKSQETQYF	TRBJ2-5	TRBV4-3
CASSLNGGLSTDTQYF	TRBJ2-3	TRBV7-2
CASSLGQGPNQPQHF	TRBJ1-5	TRBV18
CASSQVLPVGQGAEYGYTF	TRBJ1-2	TRBV4-3
CASSGGIGGELFF	TRBJ2-2	TRBV5-1
CASKSSGRAVQYF	TRBJ2-7	TRBV28
CASSPRTGGVNTEAFF	TRBJ1-1	TRBV9
CATTDRGRSQPQHF	TRBJ1-5	TRBV12-3/TRBV12-4
CASSLGGTGDEKLFF	TRBJ1-4	TRBV7-9
CASTGGTEAFF	TRBJ1-1	TRBV28
CASSLGIAGGIYEQYF	TRBJ2-7	TRBV6-2/TRBV6-3
CASSLVGGINEQFF	TRBJ2-1	TRBV7-9
CASSRTSRHNEQFF	TRBJ2-1	TRBV4-3
CASSKQGLNYNEQFF	TRBJ2-1	TRBV7-3
CSARDRREGPVYNEQFF	TRBJ2-1	TRBV20-1
CASSGLAGSSRTQYF	TRBJ2-5	TRBV19
CASSFATSGFYDEQFF	TRBJ2-1	TRBV28
CSARGGLETYNEQFF	TRBJ2-1	TRBV20-1
CASSYPAEGDQPQHF	TRBJ1-5	TRBV6-9
CASGYTGRRTGELFF	TRBJ2-2	TRBV12-5
CATSPGTGGAGDEQFF	TRBJ2-1	TRBV24-1
CASSRVLAGVTDTQYF	TRBJ2-3	TRBV3-1
CASRIGTGGETQYF	TRBJ2-5	TRBV6-2/TRBV6-3